The 22 T cell receptor beta chains given below trace back to one sample, sequenced in a study of blood T cell repertoires in COVID-19. The method was immunoSEQ multiplex PCR; TCRdb's version includes in-frame clones alone and lacks a portion of them. The data contain 90,000 to 110,000 clones, about four fifths of them singletons. Material: peripheral blood. The receptors shown here come from an older man with acute or convalescent COVID-19.

This chain joins TRBV6-2 or TRBV6-3 and TRBJ2-5; possibly TRBD1 for D (6 bases). Trimming left V 2 bases short and J 5 bases short, with 18 bases between. Per the germline V gene, CDR1 is MNHEY and CDR2 is SVGEGT. The CDR3 loop spans 16 amino acids. As DNA, the CDR3 is TGTGCCAGCAGTTACGGCCTGACAGGCCAGGGGGAGACCCAGTACTTC. Amino acids: CASSYGLTGQGETQYF.

This clone was detected once. This chain links TRBV5-1 with TRBJ2-7; 7 positions match TRBD2. Germline V gives CDR1 SGHRS, CDR2 YFSETQ. The CDR3 length is 14 residues. V lost 3 bases, J lost 6 bases, and 9 bases stayed unmatched. The CDR3 loop reads CASSYGGGEAEQYF. The CDR3 nucleotides read TGCGCCAGCAGCTACGGGGGAGGGGAGGCCGAGCAGTACTTC.

This sequence joins TRBV5-1 and TRBJ2-7; D call uncertain. Trimming left V 5 bases short and J 5 bases short, with 8 bases between. Germline-derived CDR1 and CDR2 are SGHRS and YFSETQ. This CDR3 has 11 residues. CDR3 DNA sequence: TGCGCCAGCAGATCTGGCCACGAGCAGTACTTC. It encodes CASRSGHEQYF.

The gene calls are TRBV18 and TRBJ2-7; TRBD1 might be the D (6 bases). The germline gives CDR1 KGHSH, CDR2 LQKENI. There are 14 residues in the CDR3. With 1 base removed from V and 7 bases from J, the gap between germline ends came to 14 bases. The CDR3 nucleotides are TGTGCCAGCTCACCACGGGGGCTGACGGGAGAGCAGTACTTC. Amino acids: CASSPRGLTGEQYF. The whole variable domain, filled in from reference TRBV18 and TRBJ2-7, reads NAGVMQNPRHLVRRRGQEARLRCSPMKGHSHVYWYRQLPEEGLKFMVYLQKENIIDESGMPKERFSAEFPKEGPSILRIQQVVRGDSAAYFCASSPRGLTGEQYFGPGTRLTVT.

V usage is TRBV12-5 and J usage is TRBJ1-1; TRBD1 might be the D (5 bases). The length of the CDR3 is 14 residues. The germline gives CDR1 LGHNT, CDR2 FRNRAP. With 5 bases removed from V and 9 bases from J, the gap between germline ends came to 19 bases. In DNA, the CDR3 is TGTGCTAGTGGTGACGTGGAGGGGCGCATAAAAGCTTTCTTT. Protein sequence: CASGDVEGRIKAFF.

Only a few counts were recorded for this clone. The chain recombines TRBV28 with TRBJ1-4, with D unresolved. V was clipped by 11 bases and J by 9 bases, with 19 bases between them. This CDR3 has 13 amino acids. The germline V gene has CDR1 MDHEN and CDR2 SYDVKM. The CDR3 nucleotides are TGTGCCGCGCAAGATTCTTGGACTAAAAAACTGTTTTTT. Translating gives CAAQDSWTKKLFF.

The chain recombines TRBV7-2 with TRBJ1-2; 7 bases line up with TRBD1. The germline gives CDR1 SGHTA, CDR2 FQGNSA. The CDR3 runs 13 residues. Losses at the gene ends were 1 base for V and 8 bases for J; bases not matched to a gene: 4. CDR3 in DNA: TGTGCCAGCAGCTTAGAGGCAGGGGGAGGCTACACCTTC. It codes for CASSLEAGGGYTF. The whole variable domain, filled in from reference TRBV7-2 and TRBJ1-2, reads GAGVSQSPSNKVTEKGKDVELRCDPISGHTALYWYRQSLGQGLEFLIYFQGNSAPDKSGLPSDRFSAERTGGSVSTLTIQRTQQEDSAVYLCASSLEAGGGYTFGSGTRLTVV.

The chain employs TRBV18 and TRBJ2-7; the D gene is possibly TRBD1 (6 bases). The V end lost 3 bases, the J end lost 3 bases, and 6 bases lay between the germline ends. CDR3 length equals 12 residues. Germline loops: CDR1 KGHSH, CDR2 LQKENI. The CDR3: CASSPDSYEQYF. The CDR3 DNA follows: TGTGCCAGCTCACCGGACAGCTACGAGCAGTACTTC.

In its sample, this clone was seen a few times. The rearrangement links TRBV6-5 to TRBJ2-1, with 7 bases matching TRBD2. The V gene end was trimmed by 2 bases and the J gene end by 3 bases; junction bases not matched to a gene: 7. CDR3 length equals 16 residues. CDR1 is MNHEY and CDR2 is SVGAGI in the germline V gene. DNA for the CDR3: TGTGCCAGCAGTTACGCAACTACTAGCGTCTACAATGAGCAGTTCTTC. Amino acid sequence: CASSYATTSVYNEQFF.

This clone was seen more than once but under ten times. The chain joins TRBV7-3 to TRBJ2-5; the match to TRBD1 covers 8 bases. The junction had 9 bases not matched to a gene; V was cut back by 5 bases and J by 4 bases. There are 15 residues in the CDR3. CDR1 and CDR2 from the germline V gene are SGHTA and FQGTGA. The CDR3 bases are TGTGCCAGCAGCCAAACCGGACAGGGTAGAGAGACCCAGTACTTC. Amino acids: CASSQTGQGRETQYF.

The chain recombines TRBV7-9 with TRBJ2-1; 7 bases align to TRBD1. V lost 6 bases and J lost 5; bases outside the gene matches: 10. Germline CDR1 is SEHNR and CDR2 is FQNEAQ (reference sequence). CDR3 size: 15 residues. This CDR3 reads CASSDGTVGDNEQFF. DNA for the CDR3: TGTGCCAGCAGTGACGGGACAGTGGGGGACAATGAGCAGTTCTTC. Full variable domain (missing parts from reference TRBV7-9 and TRBJ2-1): DTGVSQNPRHKITKRGQNVTFRCDPISEHNRLYWYRQTLGQGPEFLTYFQNEAQLEKSRLLSDRFSAERPKGSFSTLEIQRTEQGDSAMYLCASSDGTVGDNEQFFGPGTRLTVL.

A few counts support this clone. The chain recombines TRBV7-6 with TRBJ1-4; 7 bases map to TRBD1. This CDR3 region has 15 residues. The ends lost 2 bases at V and 6 bases at J; junction bases unmatched: 6. The V gene's germline CDR1 is SGHVS and CDR2 FNYEAQ. The CDR3 coding sequence is TGTGCCAGCAGCTTAAGAAGGGGGCGATATGAAAAACTGTTTTTT. Amino acids: CASSLRRGRYEKLFF.

This clone was observed many times. V is TRBV27 and J is TRBJ1-3; TRBD1 matches 9 bases. The CDR3 covers 16 residues. The germline gives CDR1 MNHEY, CDR2 SMNVEV (reference sequence). V shed 4 bases and J 3 bases; nucleotides not matched to a gene: 7. Here the CDR3 reads CASSSGTGRGGNTIYF. CDR3 coding DNA: TGTGCCAGCAGTTCCGGGACAGGGCGAGGTGGAAACACCATATATTTT.

This chain joins TRBV5-1 and TRBJ2-5; 9 bases are shared with TRBD1. The CDR3 has 16 residues. Germline CDR1 SGHRS, CDR2 YFSETQ. Trimming took 1 base from V and 5 from J; bases not matched to a gene: 9. The CDR3 sequence: CASSLSGQGKPETQYF. In DNA form, the CDR3 reads TGCGCCAGCAGCTTGTCGGGACAGGGAAAGCCGGAGACCCAGTACTTC.

The V and J genes are TRBV2 and TRBJ2-7; TRBD2 matches 8 bases. Germline V gene data show CDR1 as SNHLY and CDR2 as FYNNEI. Trimming cost V 6 bases and J 6 bases; bases outside gene matches: 13. The CDR3 is 15 residues long. For the CDR3, the DNA is TGTGCCAGCAGCCAACAGGGAGCGGGAGTCACCGAGCAGTACTTC. As protein: CASSQQGAGVTEQYF.

The rearrangement links TRBV27 to TRBJ1-1, with D perhaps matching TRBD1 (5 bases). The CDR3 has 15 residues. Trimming pared 1 base from V and 1 base from J, leaving 10 bases between. Germline values: CDR1 MNHEY, CDR2 SMNVEV (reference sequence). CDR3: CASSLYGRENTEAFF. The CDR3 DNA sequence: TGTGCCAGCAGTTTATACGGCAGGGAGAACACTGAAGCTTTCTTT.

The gene calls are TRBV12-3 or TRBV12-4 and TRBJ1-2; D is ambiguous. Trimming took off 3 bases at V and 2 bases at J, with 7 bases between the two ends. This CDR3 contains 13 residues. The CDR3 sequence is CASSFQANYGYTF. The CDR3 nucleotides are TGTGCCAGCAGTTTTCAGGCGAACTATGGCTACACCTTC.

V and J are TRBV6-6 and TRBJ1-5; 8 bases line up with TRBD1. Trimming took 5 bases from V and 0 from J; bases not matched to a gene: 12. The germline V gene has CDR1 MNHNY and CDR2 SVGAGI (reference sequence). The CDR3 consists of 18 residues. The CDR3, as DNA: TGTGCCAGCAGTCTCGGACAGGGAGGTCTATATAGCAATCAGCCCCAGCATTTT. Translating it yields CASSLGQGGLYSNQPQHF.

This chain connects TRBV5-4 to TRBJ1-1; maybe TRBD1 (6 bases). The germline V and J ends were trimmed by 3 bases and 1 base, with 16 bases remaining between them. Per the germline V gene, CDR1 is SGHNT and CDR2 is YYREEE (reference sequence). This CDR3 contains 16 residues. CDR3 region: CASSSEPGHWNTEAFF. The CDR3 DNA reads as TGTGCCAGCAGCTCCGAACCGGGACATTGGAACACTGAAGCTTTCTTT.

This clone was seen many times. The rearrangement joins TRBV14 to TRBJ1-1; possibly TRBD1 for D (6 bases). Germline V gene lookup returns CDR1 SGHDN and CDR2 FVKESK. With 6 bases removed from V and 3 bases from J, the gap between germline ends came to 11 bases. This CDR3 contains 13 residues. CDR3 protein: CASRLQGYTEAFF. The CDR3 nucleotides are TGTGCCAGCAGACTTCAGGGGTACACTGAAGCTTTCTTT. Full variable domain (remainder filled in from reference TRBV14 and TRBJ1-1): EAGVTQFPSHSVIEKGQTVTLRCDPISGHDNLYWYRRVMGKEIKFLLHFVKESKQDESGMPNNRFLAERTGGTYSTLKVQPAELEDSGVYFCASRLQGYTEAFFGQGTRLTVV.

The chain combines TRBV5-1 with TRBJ2-3; 7 bases map to TRBD2. The junction had 8 bases not matched to a gene; V was cut back by 10 bases and J by 0 bases. Germline V lookup: CDR1 SGHRS, CDR2 YFSETQ. CDR3 length: 14 residues. The CDR3 is CASKRDPSTDTQYF. The DNA of the CDR3 is TGCGCCTCCAAGCGGGATCCTAGCACAGATACGCAGTATTTT.

The chain carries TRBV6-1 and TRBJ1-1, with D possibly matching TRBD1 (5 bases). The germline V gene encodes CDR1 MNHNS and CDR2 SASEGT. V was shortened by 0 bases and J by 13 bases, with 12 bases between the two germline ends. The CDR3 loop spans 12 amino acids. For the CDR3, the DNA is TGTGCCAGCAGTGAAGCCAATCTCAGGGTTTTCTTT. It translates to CASSEANLRVFF.